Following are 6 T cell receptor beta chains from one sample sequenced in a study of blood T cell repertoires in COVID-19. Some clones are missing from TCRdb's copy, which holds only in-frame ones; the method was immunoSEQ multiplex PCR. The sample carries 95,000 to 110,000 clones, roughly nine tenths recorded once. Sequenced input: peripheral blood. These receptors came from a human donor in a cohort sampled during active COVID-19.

CDR3 sequence (DNA): TGTGCCAGCAGTCAGGACAGACTTGGGGCTGAAGCTTTCTTT. Protein sequence: CASSQDRLGAEAFF. The chain has TRBV5-5 and TRBJ1-1, with D tentatively TRBD1 (6 bases). The V gene lost 5 bases and the J gene lost 6 bases, with 17 bases spanning the gap. The CDR3 extends over 14 amino acids. Looked up from germline, CDR1 is SGHKS and CDR2 is YYEKEE (reference sequence).

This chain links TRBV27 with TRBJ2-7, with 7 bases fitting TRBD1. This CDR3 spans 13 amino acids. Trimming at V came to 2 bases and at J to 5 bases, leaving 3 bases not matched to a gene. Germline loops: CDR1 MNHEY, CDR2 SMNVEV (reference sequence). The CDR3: CASSLRQGHEQYF. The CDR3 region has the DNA TGTGCCAGCAGTTTAAGACAGGGACACGAGCAGTACTTC.

The CDR3 sequence is CASSSTGRSPLHF. The CDR3 DNA sequence: TGTGCCAGCAGTTCGACAGGCCGGTCACCCCTCCACTTT. This chain connects TRBV25-1 to TRBJ1-6; the D gene is possibly TRBD1 (6 bases). Germline CDR1 MGHDK, CDR2 SYGVNS. There are 13 residues in the CDR3. The V and J ends lost 5 bases and 10 bases respectively, with 12 bases between them.

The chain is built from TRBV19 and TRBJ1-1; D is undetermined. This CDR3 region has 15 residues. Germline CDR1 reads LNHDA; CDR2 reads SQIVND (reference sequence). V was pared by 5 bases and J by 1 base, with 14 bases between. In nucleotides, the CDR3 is TGTGCCAGTAGTTCCACTGGGGAGAGGAACACTGAAGCTTTCTTT. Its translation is CASSSTGERNTEAFF.

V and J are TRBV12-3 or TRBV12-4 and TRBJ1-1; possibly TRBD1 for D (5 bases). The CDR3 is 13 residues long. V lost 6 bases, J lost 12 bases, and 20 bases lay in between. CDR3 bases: TGTGCCAGCAGCCAAACCCCCGGGGGGATATCTTTCTTT. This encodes CASSQTPGGISFF.

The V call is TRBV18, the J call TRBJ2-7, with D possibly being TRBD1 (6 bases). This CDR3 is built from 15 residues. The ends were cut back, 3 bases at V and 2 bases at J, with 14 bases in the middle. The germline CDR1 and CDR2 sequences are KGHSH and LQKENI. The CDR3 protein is CASSPDDRYTYEQYF. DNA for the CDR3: TGTGCCAGCTCACCCGATGACAGGTACACCTACGAGCAGTACTTC.